The 4 T cell receptor beta chains in this list originate from one sample, sequenced in a study of blood T cell repertoires in COVID-19. Here immunoSEQ multiplex PCR was the method, and the copy in TCRdb shows in-frame clones only, minus some. The repertoire includes tens of thousands of clones, 80% to 90% of them detected once, and 39% sits in the top ten. Sequenced: peripheral blood. These TCRs come from a man aged 80 or over with active or convalescent COVID-19.

This clone was seen a single time. The chain joins TRBV2 to TRBJ1-5; 7 bases fit TRBD1. The CDR3 sequence is 14 residues long. The trim removed 5 bases at V and 6 bases at J, leaving 7 bases unmatched. Germline V lookup: CDR1 SNHLY, CDR2 FYNNEI. CDR3: CASSTYRDSQPQHF. The CDR3, as DNA: TGTGCCAGCAGTACCTACAGGGACAGTCAGCCCCAGCATTTT.

The chain carries TRBV20-1 and TRBJ1-1, with D tentatively TRBD1 (6 bases). Trimming removed 3 bases at V and 0 bases at J, with 14 bases between. The CDR3 has 15 residues. The V gene's germline CDR1 is DFQATT and CDR2 SNEGSKA (reference sequence). CDR3 DNA sequence: TGCAGTGCTAGTCGGGGGGCCTTAATGAACACTGAAGCTTTCTTT. This translates into CSASRGALMNTEAFF.

This rearrangement joins TRBV7-9 to TRBJ1-6; no definite D call. V was shortened by 5 bases and J by 7 bases, with 18 bases between the two germline ends. The CDR3 runs 16 residues. Germline V gives CDR1 SEHNR, CDR2 FQNEAQ (reference sequence). CDR3 residues: CASSPDFPLGNSPLHF. The CDR3 bases are TGTGCCAGCAGCCCGGACTTCCCCCTGGGGAATTCACCCCTCCACTTT.

The chain links TRBV15 to TRBJ2-3; tentatively, D is TRBD2 (6 bases). Germline CDR1 reads LNHNV; CDR2 reads YYDKDF (reference sequence). The CDR3 has 16 residues. V was shortened by 0 bases and J by 8 bases, with 18 bases between the two germline ends. For the CDR3, the DNA is TGTGCCACCAGCAGAGATCTAAGGACTACCCCAGGTACGCAGTATTTT. Its translation: CATSRDLRTTPGTQYF.